Below are 30 T cell receptor beta chains sequenced from a single sample in a study of T cell repertoires in cytomegalovirus infection. A single record per CDR3 protein comes from TCRdb applying MiXCR to the reads. The top ten hold less than 60% of the sample, which has 250,000 to 300,000 distinct CDR3 sequences, about a sixth seen once. The sequencing sample was made of CD8+ T cells from PBMCs. Every receptor here comes from a human donor in good health (CMV status not recorded). Some clones in this sample may be carry-over from other donors' samples.

This clonotype was recorded many times. The chain couples TRBV28 to TRBJ2-3; D possibly matches TRBD1 or TRBD2 (6 bases each). There are 16 residues in the CDR3. Trimming took 5 bases from V and 0 from J, leaving 15 bases between them. Per germline, CDR1 MDHEN and CDR2 SYDVKM. This CDR3 reads CASSPRWGASTDTQYF. CDR3 sequence (DNA): TGTGCCAGCAGTCCCAGGTGGGGGGCTAGCACAGATACGCAGTATTTT.

This chain uses TRBV9 with TRBJ2-2, with D possibly matching TRBD1 (5 bases). The CDR3 loop spans 15 amino acids. Germline assignment: CDR1 SGDLS and CDR2 YYNGEE. V was trimmed by 1 base and J by 1 base, leaving 8 bases between them. The CDR3 coding sequence is TGTGCCAGCAGCGTAAAGGGGAAGAACACCGGGGAGCTGTTTTTT. It encodes CASSVKGKNTGELFF.

This clonotype showed up many times. This chain uses TRBV29-1 with TRBJ2-6; the D call may be TRBD1 or TRBD2 (7 bases each). CDR1 and CDR2 (germline): SQVTM, ANQGSEA. Trimming pared 3 bases from V and 0 bases from J, leaving 21 bases between. CDR3 length: 19 residues. The CDR3 is CSVEGSDTGDYSGANVLTF. CDR3 nucleotides: TGCAGCGTTGAGGGTTCGGACACAGGGGACTACTCTGGGGCCAACGTCCTGACTTTC.

This clonotype showed up just a few times. This chain links TRBV14 with TRBJ2-2; a weak D match, TRBD1 (6 bases). The germline V gene encodes CDR1 SGHDN and CDR2 FVKESK. There are 15 residues in the CDR3. The V end was cut by 1 base, the J end by 2 bases, with 8 bases between. In nucleotides, the CDR3 is TGTGCCAGCAGCCAAGGGACAGTAAACACCGGGGAGCTGTTTTTT. Amino acid sequence: CASSQGTVNTGELFF.

The chain is built from TRBV6-5 and TRBJ1-2; 10 nucleotides agree with TRBD1. CDR3 size: 14 residues. The germline V gene has CDR1 MNHEY and CDR2 SVGAGI. V gave up 2 bases and J gave up 7 bases; unmatched junction bases: 4. CDR3 in DNA: TGTGCCAGCAGTTACGGGACAGGGGCCGGTGGCTACACCTTC. Translation gives CASSYGTGAGGYTF.

The table lists this clonotype with many counts. The gene calls are TRBV7-9 and TRBJ2-3, with D perhaps TRBD2 (5 bases). The CDR3 length is 12 residues. V was trimmed by 3 bases and J by 7 bases, leaving 8 bases between them. CDR1 and CDR2 from the germline V gene are SEHNR and FQNEAQ (reference sequence). The CDR3 loop reads CASSLRANTQYF. CDR3 coding DNA: TGTGCCAGCAGCTTGCGGGCTAATACGCAGTATTTT.

There are many counts of this clonotype. The chain carries TRBV6-2 or TRBV6-3 and TRBJ1-1; 7 bases line up with TRBD1. The CDR3 extends over 14 amino acids. V trimming: 2 bases; J trimming: 7 bases; junction bases outside the gene matches: 7. CDR1 MNHEY and CDR2 SVGEGT come from the germline V gene. The CDR3 is CASSYLNRDSEAFF. CDR3 nucleotide sequence: TGTGCCAGCAGTTACCTGAACCGGGACAGTGAAGCTTTCTTT.

The gene calls are TRBV2 and TRBJ2-7; D may be TRBD1 (5 bases). Germline V gene lookup returns CDR1 SNHLY and CDR2 FYNNEI. The ends were cut back, 6 bases at V and 2 bases at J, with 11 bases in the middle. The CDR3 has 13 residues. CDR3 region: CASRDSTTYEQYF. The CDR3 DNA sequence: TGTGCCAGCAGAGACAGTACTACCTACGAGCAGTACTTC.

The gene calls are TRBV20-1 and TRBJ1-5; TRBD1 aligns across 8 bases. The J segment lost 0 bases and the V segment lost 5 bases, leaving 3 bases of the junction unmatched. This CDR3 is built from 14 residues. Germline V gene sequence: CDR1 DFQATT, CDR2 SNEGSKA (reference sequence). The CDR3 is CSAPGQGSNQPQHF. CDR3 nucleotide sequence: TGCAGTGCTCCTGGACAGGGTAGCAATCAGCCCCAGCATTTT.

This clonotype was recorded once. The rearrangement joins TRBV7-9 to TRBJ2-5; D possibly corresponds to TRBD1 (5 bases). CDR3 length: 14 amino acids. Germline lookup yields CDR1 SEHNR and CDR2 FQNEAQ (reference sequence). Trimming left V 2 bases short and J 5 bases short, with 12 bases between. The CDR3 region is CASSLSTTAETQYF. The CDR3 DNA follows: TGTGCCAGCAGCTTATCCACGACAGCGGAGACCCAGTACTTC. Supplemented by reference TRBV7-9 and TRBJ2-5, the full variable domain reads DTGVSQNPRHKITKRGQNVTFRCDPISEHNRLYWYRQTLGQGPEFLTYFQNEAQLEKSRLLSDRFSAERPKGSFSTLEIQRTEQGDSAMYLCASSLSTTAETQYFGPGTRLLVL.

The chain couples TRBV7-9 to TRBJ1-1; D call uncertain. Germline assignment: CDR1 SEHNR and CDR2 FQNEAQ (reference sequence). CDR3 length: 13 amino acids. The germline V and J ends were trimmed by 5 bases and 6 bases, with 13 bases remaining between them. The CDR3 here is CASSPPGGAEAFF. In nucleotides, the CDR3 is TGTGCCAGCAGCCCCCCTGGTGGCGCTGAAGCTTTCTTT. Variable domain in full (rest from reference TRBV7-9 and TRBJ1-1): DTGVSQNPRHKITKRGQNVTFRCDPISEHNRLYWYRQTLGQGPEFLTYFQNEAQLEKSRLLSDRFSAERPKGSFSTLEIQRTEQGDSAMYLCASSPPGGAEAFFGQGTRLTVV.

The chain recombines TRBV4-2 with TRBJ1-1, with TRBD1 as a possible D gene (5 bases). V shed 0 bases and J shed 7 bases, with 15 bases lying between them. Germline V gives CDR1 LGHNA, CDR2 YNFKEQ. The CDR3 sequence is 15 residues long. CDR3 nucleotide sequence: TGTGCCAGCAGCCAAGATACAAGGGGAAGAGGTGAAGCTTTCTTT. Translated: CASSQDTRGRGEAFF.

This clonotype was seen ten or more times. The chain employs TRBV5-6 and TRBJ1-1; D is perhaps TRBD1 (5 bases). The V gene's germline CDR1 is SGHDT and CDR2 YYEEEE. The CDR3 has 12 residues. V was clipped by 2 bases and J by 7 bases, with 9 bases between them. The CDR3 is CASSLQEDEAFF. CDR3 in DNA: TGTGCCAGCAGCTTACAGGAAGATGAAGCTTTCTTT.

This clonotype was found many times. The V and J genes are TRBV7-9 and TRBJ2-3, with TRBD1 as a possible D gene (6 bases). The CDR3 runs 16 residues. V gave up 6 bases and J gave up 3 bases, with 19 bases separating them. Germline V gene sequence: CDR1 SEHNR, CDR2 FQNEAQ (reference sequence). CDR3 DNA: TGTGCCAGCAGTCAAACCCAGGGGCTACCTACAGATACGCAGTATTTT. This sequence encodes CASSQTQGLPTDTQYF.

This clonotype appeared many times. This rearrangement joins TRBV6-5 to TRBJ2-7; D not certain. CDR1 is MNHEY, CDR2 SVGAGI, per germline. The CDR3 has 14 residues. Trimming left V 5 bases short and J 3 bases short, with 14 bases between. The CDR3 here is CASSLQWLGYEQYF. In DNA form, the CDR3 reads TGTGCCAGCAGTCTGCAGTGGCTCGGCTACGAGCAGTACTTC.

The V and J genes are TRBV2 and TRBJ2-1; 15 nucleotides line up with TRBD2. V was pared by 4 bases and J by 10 bases, with 5 bases of the junction left unmatched. The CDR3 is made up of 15 amino acids. In germline, CDR1 is SNHLY, CDR2 FYNNEI. In nucleotides, the CDR3 is TGTGCCAGCAGTGCTGAGGGACTAGCGGGGGGAGAGCAGTTCTTC. This sequence encodes CASSAEGLAGGEQFF.

This rearrangement joins TRBV19 to TRBJ2-1, with D perhaps TRBD2 (5 bases). The CDR3 runs 15 residues. Germline V lookup: CDR1 LNHDA, CDR2 SQIVND (reference sequence). V gave up 6 bases and J gave up 5 bases, with 17 bases separating them. The CDR3 DNA reads TGTGCCAGTAGGCTGGGTTGGCAGGAGGACAATGAGCAGTTCTTC. As protein: CASRLGWQEDNEQFF.

The chain combines TRBV7-9 with TRBJ2-2; no reliable D call. V gave up 6 bases and J gave up 0 bases, with 17 bases separating them. Germline assignment: CDR1 SEHNR and CDR2 FQNEAQ (reference sequence). The CDR3 totals 17 residues. CDR3 in amino acids: CASRIGSPRTNTGELFF. The CDR3 nucleotides read TGTGCCAGCAGAATAGGGTCACCGCGTACGAACACCGGGGAGCTGTTTTTT. The whole variable domain, filled in from reference TRBV7-9 and TRBJ2-2, reads DTGVSQNPRHKITKRGQNVTFRCDPISEHNRLYWYRQTLGQGPEFLTYFQNEAQLEKSRLLSDRFSAERPKGSFSTLEIQRTEQGDSAMYLCASRIGSPRTNTGELFFGEGSRLTVL.

Of note for this clonotype: At one boundary the junction diverges from the germline segment, which might be a read error. The genes are TRBV6-6 and TRBJ1-4; D unclear. The CDR3 is 16 residues long. Germline CDR1 MNHNY, CDR2 SVGAGI (reference sequence). The CDR3: CASTPGRRWGNAKLFF. The CDR3 DNA reads as TGTGCCAGCACCCCCGGACGGCGTTGGGGAAATGCAAAACTGTTTTTT.

This clonotype turned up a few times. The chain recombines TRBV7-9 with TRBJ1-1; 11 bases agree with TRBD1. The germline gives CDR1 SEHNR, CDR2 FQNEAQ (reference sequence). Trimming at V came to 5 bases and at J to 5 bases, leaving 4 bases not matched to a gene. The CDR3 spans 14 residues. The CDR3 sequence is CASSPWDRGTEAFF. CDR3 DNA sequence: TGTGCCAGCAGCCCCTGGGACAGGGGGACTGAAGCTTTCTTT.

The chain couples TRBV28 to TRBJ1-1; the match to TRBD1 covers 7 bases. This CDR3 contains 14 residues. The germline gives CDR1 MDHEN, CDR2 SYDVKM. V lost 3 bases and J lost 7; bases outside the gene matches: 8. DNA for the CDR3: TGTGCCAGCAGTTTGCCCGGGACAGCCCATGAAGCTTTCTTT. This codes for CASSLPGTAHEAFF.

This clonotype was recorded at least ten times. The chain is built from TRBV7-9 and TRBJ2-5; 10 bases are a match to TRBD2. Germline assignment: CDR1 SEHNR and CDR2 FQNEAQ (reference sequence). This CDR3 contains 17 residues. V shed 4 bases, J shed 3 bases, and the junction held 11 bases outside the gene matches. As DNA, the CDR3 is TGTGCCAGCAGCTCCCTCCTAGCGGGGGACCAAAAAGAGACCCAGTACTTC. Protein product: CASSSLLAGDQKETQYF.

The chain links TRBV4-1 to TRBJ2-1; no firm D call. Germline lookup yields CDR1 MGHRA and CDR2 YSYEKL. With 7 bases removed from V and 0 bases from J, the gap between germline ends came to 10 bases. This CDR3 spans 14 amino acids. The chain's CDR3 is CASNSIGSYNEQFF. CDR3 DNA sequence: TGCGCCAGCAATTCCATCGGCTCCTACAATGAGCAGTTCTTC.

The genes are TRBV4-1 and TRBJ2-5, with TRBD1 matching over 7 bases. CDR3 length: 14 amino acids. After removal of 5 bases from V and 4 bases from J, the junction contained 7 bases not matched to a gene. CDR1 and CDR2 (germline): MGHRA, YSYEKL. The CDR3 DNA is TGCGCCAGCAGCTACCGACAGGGCAGAGAGACCCAGTACTTC. It is translated as CASSYRQGRETQYF.

The CDR3 reads CASSEIKGASSYEQYF. Here the CDR3 DNA reads TGTGCCAGCAGTGAAATTAAAGGGGCTAGCTCCTACGAGCAGTACTTC. The chain employs TRBV2 and TRBJ2-7, with D perhaps matching TRBD1 (5 bases). Trimming took off 2 bases at V and 0 bases at J, with 14 bases between the two ends. The CDR3 sequence is 16 residues long. Germline V CDR1 and CDR2: SNHLY, FYNNEI.

This chain joins TRBV13 and TRBJ2-1; 9 nucleotides line up with TRBD2. This CDR3 contains 15 residues. Losses at the gene ends were 3 bases for V and 8 bases for J; bases not matched to a gene: 8. CDR1 PRHDT and CDR2 FYEKMQ come from the germline V gene (reference sequence). DNA for the CDR3: TGTGCCAGCAGCTTGCGGGGGGGCCTTTTAGATGAGCAGTTCTTC. Translated, it gives CASSLRGGLLDEQFF.

This clonotype was counted between two and nine times. The V call is TRBV11-3, the J call TRBJ2-1, with 12 nucleotides matching TRBD1. The germline V gene encodes CDR1 SGHNT and CDR2 YENEEA. The trim removed 5 bases at V and 8 bases at J, leaving 7 bases unmatched. The CDR3 totals 15 residues. CDR3 in DNA: TGTGCCAGCAGCCCCGGGACAGGGGGCTTGGATGAGCAGTTCTTC. Residues: CASSPGTGGLDEQFF.

This rearrangement joins TRBV6-2 or TRBV6-3 to TRBJ2-3; the D gene is possibly TRBD2 (5 bases). The germline V gene has CDR1 MNHEY and CDR2 SVGEGT. Trimming left V 0 bases short and J 0 bases short, with 13 bases between. The CDR3 loop spans 17 amino acids. This CDR3 reads CASSYSASPLSTDTQYF. The CDR3 bases are TGTGCCAGCAGTTACTCTGCTAGCCCTCTAAGCACAGATACGCAGTATTTT.

This clonotype has a handful of counts. V gene TRBV6-8 combines with J gene TRBJ2-3, with D perhaps matching TRBD1 (6 bases). Trimming left V 0 bases short and J 8 bases short, with 24 bases between. CDR1 MNHGY and CDR2 SAAAGT come from the germline V gene. The length of the CDR3 is 18 residues. In DNA form, the CDR3 reads TGTGCCAGCAGTTACTCGGCGACAGGTAATGCGGATCCTGGTACGCAGTATTTT. It is translated as CASSYSATGNADPGTQYF.

This clonotype was seen a few times. V is TRBV13 and J is TRBJ2-7; 9 bases line up with TRBD1. This CDR3 spans 16 amino acids. After removal of 2 bases from V and 4 bases from J, the junction contained 9 bases not matched to a gene. Germline V gives CDR1 PRHDT, CDR2 FYEKMQ (reference sequence). The CDR3 bases are TGTGCCAGCAGCTTATCTTTGGGGACAGGGTCATACGAGCAGTACTTC. It is translated as CASSLSLGTGSYEQYF. Based on the CDR3 plus reference TRBV13 and TRBJ2-7, the full variable domain is AAGVIQSPRHLIKEKRETATLKCYPIPRHDTVYWYQQGPGQDPQFLISFYEKMQSDKGSIPDRFSAQQFSDYHSELNMSSLELGDSALYFCASSLSLGTGSYEQYFGPGTRLTVT.